This TCR beta chain derives from a study of spatial heterogeneity in lung cancer. Unique molecular identifiers, one per molecule, were present on every TCR cDNA molecule. MiXCR, applied by TCRdb to the 5' RACE reads, yields one record per CDR3 protein. The sample lists about 420 distinct CDR3 sequences, 15% occurring once. Time point here: sample taken at primary tumor resection. Samples were obtained from some 70 donors, all untreated early-stage non-small cell lung cancer patients. The CDR3 totals 14 residues. V was trimmed by 1 base and J by 14 bases, leaving 19 bases between them. Germline values: CDR1 SGHVS, CDR2 FQNEAQ. This clonotype rates as large. The library was designed around alpha chains, so this beta chain is a stray read whose abundance carries little weight.

Here the sequenced sample was normal lung tissue next to the tumor, taken at surgery. The sequence was obtained from a male donor with early-stage non-small cell lung cancer. The V and J genes are TRBV7-8 and TRBJ2-3, with D uncertain. CDR3 residues: CASSLGYGPPTPYF. Here the CDR3 DNA reads TGTGCCAGCAGCTTAGGATACGGACCTCCAACCCCGTATTTT.